This note documents a single T cell receptor beta chain sequence. Which antigen it targets is not known. A read error is likely, as this CDR3 ends without the conserved phenylalanine or tryptophan. The sample is drawn from a study of CD8+CD57+ T cells in acquired aplastic anemia (dated by TCRdb to the late 2010s). Background for the entire study: On average, sorted CD4+ and CD8+ cells yielded around 3.5 ug of extracted DNA, with a range of about 0.18 to 27.4 ug. An average of about 10 million reads for CD4+ cells and approximately 11 million reads for CD8+ cells was obtained from healthy donor samples.

TCR beta VDJ combination and CDR3 sequence profiling used genomic DNA as the template. An Illumina HiSeq 2000 was used for TCR repertoire sequencing. On the study's bioinformatics: TRBV/TRBJ rearrangement plots, CDR3 size and DJ length profiles, and Simpson's diversity index were used to evaluate the repertoires. The most abundant DNA sequence in the deep sequencing data was defined as the immunodominant clone. CDR3 amino acid sequences were checked for sharing across subjects and were also compared against the VDJdb database and published repertoires. Clones were called with MiXCR by TCRdb after fastp trimmed the public reads at Q25, and only in-frame beta chains were retained. Each CDR3 protein appears once, grouped with its most common genes and DNA. These V and J calls derive from TCRdb rather than the authors' analysis. A total of just over 400,000 distinct CDR3 sequences appear in this sample, 60% to 80% of them only once. The biggest ten clones account for around 4% of the sample.

In this study, sorted CD4+ and CD8+ T cells from the blood of healthy subjects and of severe aplastic anemia patients had their TCR repertoires deep-sequenced. Ficoll-Paque density gradient centrifugation was used to isolate peripheral blood mononuclear cells. CD4+ and CD8+ T cells were sorted by FACS or magnetic beads before DNA extraction. The research as a whole found: Roughly 30 CD8+ CDR3 sequences were found to be shared between patients and controls, but these sequences appeared to be highly expressed in patients and within the immunodominant clones of the patients. No significant difference in CD8+ Simpson's diversity was found between patients and healthy controls (P=0.060).

The sample was sorted CD4+, CD8+, or CD8+CD57+ T cells (not recorded which) from PBMCs. The clonotype was recovered from a human donor in good health, serving as a control.

The CDR3 protein sequence reads: CASSSETSGVEQFL. The nucleotides are TGTGCCAGCAGCTCCGAGACTAGCGGGGTTGAGCAGTTCCTC. This sequence uses TRBV5-1 and TRBJ2-1; 11 bases in the junction line up with TRBD2. The germline V gene encodes CDR1 SGHRS and CDR2 YFSETQ. The CDR3 spans 14 residues, counting both ends. Only the CDR3 DNA is retained, 42 bases long and in frame from the first base.